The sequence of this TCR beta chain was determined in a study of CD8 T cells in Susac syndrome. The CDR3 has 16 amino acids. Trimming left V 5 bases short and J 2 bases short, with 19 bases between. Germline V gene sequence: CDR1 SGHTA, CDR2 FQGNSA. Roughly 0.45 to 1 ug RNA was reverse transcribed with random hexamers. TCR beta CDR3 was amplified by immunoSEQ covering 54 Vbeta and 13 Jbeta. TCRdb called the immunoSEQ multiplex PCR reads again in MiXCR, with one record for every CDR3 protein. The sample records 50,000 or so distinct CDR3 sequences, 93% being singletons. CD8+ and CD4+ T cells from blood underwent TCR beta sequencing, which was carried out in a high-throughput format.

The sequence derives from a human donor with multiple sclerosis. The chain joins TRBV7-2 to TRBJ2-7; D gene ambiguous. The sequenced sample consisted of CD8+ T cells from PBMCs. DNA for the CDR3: TGTGCCAGCAGCGGTGGCAGGTCCACTCCAACCTACGAGCAGTACTTC. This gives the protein CASSGGRSTPTYEQYF.